This T cell receptor beta chain was retrieved from a study of T cells in Graves' hyperthyroidism and ophthalmopathy. Regarding the study as a whole: Also found in blood were most expanded thyroid clonotypes above 0.001.

In the case of this clonotype: Its matching antigen is unknown. One junction end disagrees with the germline gene, perhaps due to a read error.

Using RNA transcripts as the source, TCR beta CDR3 regions were amplified. RT-PCR in the first round (using the HTBI primer set) targeted the TCR CDR3. One entry per CDR3 protein, called by TCRdb with MiXCR from the multiplex PCR reads. The table has 350,000 or so distinct CDR3 sequences, 15% to 20% seen once. CDR1 is LGHDT and CDR2 is YNNKEL in the germline V gene (reference sequence). CDR3 length equals 11 residues. Fresh peripheral blood, approximately 10 ml, was the source of the PBMCs. Sequencing was performed on blood. The rearrangement uses TRBV3-1 and TRBJ2-5; D gene uncertain. This TCR derives from a woman in her thirties or forties with Graves' ophthalmopathy. This CDR3 reads CASSRSETQYF. The CDR3 DNA follows: TGTGCCAGTAGCCGGTCAGAGACCCAGTACTTC.